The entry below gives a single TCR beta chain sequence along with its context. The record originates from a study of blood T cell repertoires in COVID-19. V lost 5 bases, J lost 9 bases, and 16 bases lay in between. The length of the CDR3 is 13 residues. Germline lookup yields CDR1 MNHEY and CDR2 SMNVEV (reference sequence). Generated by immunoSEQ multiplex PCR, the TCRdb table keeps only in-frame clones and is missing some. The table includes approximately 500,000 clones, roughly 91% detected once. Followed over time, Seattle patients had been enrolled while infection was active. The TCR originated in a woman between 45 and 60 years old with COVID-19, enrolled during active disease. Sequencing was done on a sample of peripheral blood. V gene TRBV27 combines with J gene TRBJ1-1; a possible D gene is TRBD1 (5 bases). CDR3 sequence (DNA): TGTGCCAGCAGTGCCAACCCAGGGTTTCAAGCTTTCTTT. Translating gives CASSANPGFQAFF.